This T cell receptor (beta chain) stems from a study of shared clonotypes between healthy human individuals. Concerning this clone itself: Its antigen remains unknown.

This CDR3 has 17 residues. Trimming took 3 bases from V and 0 from J, leaving 15 bases between them. Germline assignment: CDR1 GTSNPN and CDR2 SVGIG (reference sequence). Every donor, a Caucasian adult, lived in Nashville, Tennessee. Whole-study results and caveats: Naive CD4 clonotypes overlapped across a handful of donors at roughly 5.1%. On the whole, naive subsets had larger estimated richness than memory subsets had.

It was 200 to 250 ng DNA, approximately 30,000 T cell genomes, that sorted-subset replicate PCRs used. Clones were sequenced by immunoSEQ multiplex PCR, and TCRdb holds only the in-frame ones, with some missing. The sample lists some 1,600,000 clones; around 98% were seen once. This receptor was identified in a man aged 25-40 years in good health. Sequencing was performed on naive CD4+ T cells sorted from blood. The subset was: CD45RA+ positively selected. The gene calls are TRBV30 and TRBJ2-6, with D hard to call. CDR3 amino acids: CAWSFRGPSSGANVLTF. DNA for the CDR3: TGTGCCTGGAGCTTCCGTGGCCCCAGCTCTGGGGCCAACGTCCTGACTTTC.